This TCR beta chain stems from a study of cytomegalovirus exposure and HLA in healthy donors. At the level of the study: According to later analysis, the same platform produced the roughly 120 validation and approximately 630 first-cohort repertoires.

Libraries were prepared by immunoSEQ multiplex PCR; TCRdb keeps only in-frame clonotypes and omits some of them. The repertoire holds 80,000 to 100,000 clones, roughly 87% seen once, with over 6% in the top ten. V shed 5 bases, J shed 8 bases, and the junction held 12 bases outside the gene matches. Germline V lookup: CDR1 MNHNY, CDR2 SVGAGI (reference sequence). The CDR3 spans 15 residues. Study-wide findings and caveats: Despite most TCR sequences being rare, some public TCRs occurred in many donors. Subsequent analysis showed first-cohort TCR clusters tending to co-occur in about 110 validation repertoires. Researchers counted roughly 150 TCR beta chains as cytomegalovirus-associated.

Concerning this clone: Its specificity is unknown.

This chain connects TRBV6-6 to TRBJ1-2, with TRBD1 matching 9 bases. This TCR was recovered from a young man in good health and CMV-seropositive. The material sequenced was PBMCs. The CDR3 nucleotides are TGTGCCAGCAGTAAAGAAACAGGGGGCGGAGAGGGCTACACCTTC. It specifies CASSKETGGGEGYTF.